The clone carrying this TCR beta chain has just a few counts. Its antigen remains unidentified. The sample belongs to a study of early T cells in non-severe SARS-CoV-2 infection. Attachment of unique molecular identifiers to individual cDNA molecules was performed. Each CDR3 protein is one row after TCRdb ran MiXCR on the 5' RACE reads. The data contain fewer than 80,000 distinct CDR3 sequences, around 10% of them singletons. Study-level results: Matching with VDJdb favored anti-spike CD8 responses (missing private and CD4 specificities).

Sequenced material: whole blood, taken at baseline. This sequence was found in an adult who was a healthcare worker with PCR-confirmed SARS-CoV-2 infection or an uninfected control (not recorded which).

CDR3 sequence reads: CASSQGPTDSEAFF. The CDR3 DNA follows: TGCGCCAGCAGCCAAGGGCCCACCGACTCTGAAGCTTTCTTT. The chain links TRBV4-3 to TRBJ1-1; D call uncertain. The V and J ends lost 1 base and 6 bases respectively, with 12 bases between them. The CDR3 extends over 14 amino acids. Germline V gene data show CDR1 as LGHNA and CDR2 as YSLEER.